This T cell receptor beta chain was recorded in a study of blood T cell repertoires in COVID-19. Method: immunoSEQ multiplex PCR; TCRdb's copy keeps in-frame clones and lacks some. The sample carries around 300,000 clones, around nine tenths recorded once. V lost 4 bases, J lost 6 bases, and 17 bases lay in between. The CDR3 consists of 16 residues. Germline values: CDR1 SGHKS, CDR2 YYEKEE (reference sequence). The rearrangement uses TRBV5-5 and TRBJ1-6; no firm D call. The source of this sequence is a man aged 50 or older with acute or convalescent COVID-19. The material sequenced was peripheral blood. The CDR3 DNA sequence: TGTGCCAGCAGCCCTTGGCAGGCCATCTCTAATTCACCCCTCCACTTT. The encoded protein is CASSPWQAISNSPLHF. Filled out from reference TRBV5-5 and TRBJ1-6, the complete variable domain reads DAGVTQSPTHLIKTRGQQVTLRCSPISGHKSVSWYQQVLGQGPQFIFQYYEKEERGRGNFPDRFSARQFPNYSSELNVNALLLGDSALYLCASSPWQAISNSPLHFGNGTRLTVT.